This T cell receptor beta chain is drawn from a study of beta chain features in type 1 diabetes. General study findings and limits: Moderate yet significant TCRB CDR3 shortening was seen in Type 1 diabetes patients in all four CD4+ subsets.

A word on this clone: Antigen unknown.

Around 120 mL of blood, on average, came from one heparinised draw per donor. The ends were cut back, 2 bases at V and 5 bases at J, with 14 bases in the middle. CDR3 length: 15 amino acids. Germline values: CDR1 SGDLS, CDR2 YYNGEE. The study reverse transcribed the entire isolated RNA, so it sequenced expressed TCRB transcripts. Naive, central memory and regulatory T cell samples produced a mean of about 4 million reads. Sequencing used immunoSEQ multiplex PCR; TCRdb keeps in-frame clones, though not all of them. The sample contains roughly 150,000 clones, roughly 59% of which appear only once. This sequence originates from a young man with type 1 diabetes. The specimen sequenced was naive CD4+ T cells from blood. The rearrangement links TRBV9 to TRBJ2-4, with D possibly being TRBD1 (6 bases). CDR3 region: CASSVAGRGENIQYF. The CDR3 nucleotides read TGTGCCAGCAGCGTCGCCGGCAGGGGTGAAAACATTCAGTACTTC.